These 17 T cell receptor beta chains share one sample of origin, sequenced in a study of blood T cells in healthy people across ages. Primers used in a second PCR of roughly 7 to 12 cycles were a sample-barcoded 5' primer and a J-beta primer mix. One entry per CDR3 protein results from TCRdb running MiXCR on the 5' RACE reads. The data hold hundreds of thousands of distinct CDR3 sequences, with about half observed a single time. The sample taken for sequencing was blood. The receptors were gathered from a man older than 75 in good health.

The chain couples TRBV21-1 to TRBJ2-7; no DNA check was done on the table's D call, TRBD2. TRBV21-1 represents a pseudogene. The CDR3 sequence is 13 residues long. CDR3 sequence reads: CASSQRRGREQYF. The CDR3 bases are TGTGCCAGCAGCCAGAGGAGGGGGAGGGAGCAGTACTTC.

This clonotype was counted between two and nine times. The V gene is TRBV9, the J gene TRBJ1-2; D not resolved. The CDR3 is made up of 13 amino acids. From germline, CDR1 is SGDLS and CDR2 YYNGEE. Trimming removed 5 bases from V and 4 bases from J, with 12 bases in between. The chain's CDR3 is CASSEDNTYGYTF. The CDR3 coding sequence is TGTGCCAGCAGTGAAGACAATACCTATGGCTACACCTTC.

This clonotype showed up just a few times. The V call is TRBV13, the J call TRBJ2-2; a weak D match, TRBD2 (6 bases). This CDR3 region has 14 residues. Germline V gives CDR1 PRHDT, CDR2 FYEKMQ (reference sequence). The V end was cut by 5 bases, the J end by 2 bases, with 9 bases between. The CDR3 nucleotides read TGTGCCAGCAGCCGCGGGGAAAACACCGGGGAGCTGTTTTTT. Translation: CASSRGENTGELFF.

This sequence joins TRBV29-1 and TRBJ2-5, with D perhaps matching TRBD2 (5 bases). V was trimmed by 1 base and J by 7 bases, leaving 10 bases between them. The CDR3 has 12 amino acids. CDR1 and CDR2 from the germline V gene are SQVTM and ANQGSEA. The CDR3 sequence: CSVEARRGTQYF. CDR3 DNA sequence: TGCAGCGTTGAAGCACGCCGGGGGACCCAGTACTTC.

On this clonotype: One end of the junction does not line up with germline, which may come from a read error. CDR3 in amino acids: CASRVGGTHNTDMQYF. CDR3 nucleotides: TGTGCCAGCAGGGTTGGGGGGACCCACAACACGGATATGCAGTATTTT. The J gene is TRBJ2-3, the V gene TRBV7-2, with D possibly matching TRBD2 (6 bases). The CDR3 is made up of 16 amino acids. Looked up from germline, CDR1 is SGHTA and CDR2 is FQGNSA.

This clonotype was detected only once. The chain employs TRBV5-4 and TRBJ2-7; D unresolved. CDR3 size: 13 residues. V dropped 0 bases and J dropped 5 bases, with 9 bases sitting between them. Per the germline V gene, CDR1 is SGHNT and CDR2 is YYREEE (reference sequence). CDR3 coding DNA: TGTGCCAGCAGCTTGGTTCTCGCCGACGAGCAGTACTTC. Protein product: CASSLVLADEQYF.

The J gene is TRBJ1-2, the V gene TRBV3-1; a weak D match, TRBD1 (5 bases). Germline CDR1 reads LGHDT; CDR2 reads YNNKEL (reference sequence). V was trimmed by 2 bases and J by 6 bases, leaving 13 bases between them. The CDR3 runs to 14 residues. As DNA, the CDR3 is TGTGCCAGCAGCCAATATTCGGGGGATAATGGCTACACCTTC. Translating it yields CASSQYSGDNGYTF.

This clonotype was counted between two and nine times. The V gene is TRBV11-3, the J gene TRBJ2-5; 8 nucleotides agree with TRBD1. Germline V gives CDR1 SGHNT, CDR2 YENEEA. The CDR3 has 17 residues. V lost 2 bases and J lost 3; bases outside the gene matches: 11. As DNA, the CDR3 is TGTGCCAGCAGCTTACGAGGGTACGGGGACAGGAAAGAGACCCAGTACTTC. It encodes CASSLRGYGDRKETQYF.

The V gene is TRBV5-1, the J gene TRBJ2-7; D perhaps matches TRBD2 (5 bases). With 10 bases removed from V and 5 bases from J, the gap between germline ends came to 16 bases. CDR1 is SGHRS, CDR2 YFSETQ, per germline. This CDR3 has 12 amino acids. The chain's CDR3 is CASKGGPDEQYF. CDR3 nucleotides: TGCGCCTCCAAGGGCGGGCCGGACGAGCAGTACTTC.

The CDR3 here is CASSSVQPGSYSNQPQHF. In DNA, the CDR3 is TGTGCCAGCAGTTCCGTCCAGCCGGGAAGTTATAGCAATCAGCCCCAGCATTTT. V and J are TRBV27 and TRBJ1-5; D ambiguous. CDR3 size: 18 residues. V was clipped by 4 bases and J by 0 bases, with 19 bases between them. From germline, CDR1 is MNHEY and CDR2 SMNVEV (reference sequence).

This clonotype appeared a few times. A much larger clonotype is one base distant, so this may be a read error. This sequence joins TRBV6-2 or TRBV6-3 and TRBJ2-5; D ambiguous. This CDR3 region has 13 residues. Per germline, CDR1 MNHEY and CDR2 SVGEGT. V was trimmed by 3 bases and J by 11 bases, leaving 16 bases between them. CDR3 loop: CASSYRGRLEQYF. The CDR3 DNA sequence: TGTGCCAGCAGTTATCGCGGCAGACTTGAGCAGTACTTC.

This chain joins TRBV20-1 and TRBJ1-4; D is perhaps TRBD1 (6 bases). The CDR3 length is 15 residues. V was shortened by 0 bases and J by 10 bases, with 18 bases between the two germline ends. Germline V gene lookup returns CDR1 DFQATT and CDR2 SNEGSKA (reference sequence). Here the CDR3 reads CSARDGGAGPGKLFF. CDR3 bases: TGCAGTGCTAGAGACGGGGGGGCAGGTCCAGGAAAACTGTTTTTT.

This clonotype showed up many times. The CDR3 bases are TGTGCCAGCAGTGTGGGACAGGGACAAGAGACCCAGTACTTC. The encoded protein is CASSVGQGQETQYF. V gene TRBV25-1 combines with J gene TRBJ2-5, with TRBD1 identical over 9 bases. Germline assignment: CDR1 MGHDK and CDR2 SYGVNS. CDR3 length: 14 residues. Losses at the gene ends were 4 bases for V and 2 bases for J; bases not matched to a gene: 2.

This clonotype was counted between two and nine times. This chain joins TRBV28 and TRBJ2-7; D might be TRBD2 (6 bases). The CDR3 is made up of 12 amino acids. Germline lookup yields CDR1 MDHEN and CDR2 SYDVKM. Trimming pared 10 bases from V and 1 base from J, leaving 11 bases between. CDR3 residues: CATKRVSYEQYF. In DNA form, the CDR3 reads TGTGCCACCAAGCGGGTTTCCTACGAGCAGTACTTC.

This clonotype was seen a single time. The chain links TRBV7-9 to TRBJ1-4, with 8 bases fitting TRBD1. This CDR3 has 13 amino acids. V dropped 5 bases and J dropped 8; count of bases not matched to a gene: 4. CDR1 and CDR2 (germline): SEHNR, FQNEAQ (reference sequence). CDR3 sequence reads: CASSIRGQEKLFF. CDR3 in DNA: TGTGCCAGCAGCATCAGGGGGCAGGAAAAACTGTTTTTT.

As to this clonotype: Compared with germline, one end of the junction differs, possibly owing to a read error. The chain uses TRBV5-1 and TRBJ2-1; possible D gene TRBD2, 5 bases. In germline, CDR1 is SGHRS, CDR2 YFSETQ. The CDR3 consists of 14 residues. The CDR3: CVSSPAGGRSNGFF. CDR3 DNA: TGCGTCAGCAGCCCGGCAGGAGGACGATCGAATGGGTTCTTC.

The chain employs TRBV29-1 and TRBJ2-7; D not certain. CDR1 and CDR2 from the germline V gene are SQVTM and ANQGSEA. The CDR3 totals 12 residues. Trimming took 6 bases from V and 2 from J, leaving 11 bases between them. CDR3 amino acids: CSVSNRAYEQYF. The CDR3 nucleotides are TGCAGCGTCAGCAACAGAGCCTACGAGCAGTACTTC.